This T cell receptor beta chain was profiled in a study of OX40 agonist ivuxolimab in advanced cancers. CDR3 length equals 15 residues. Assay used: immunoSEQ multiplex PCR; TCRdb lists only in-frame clones, some missing. There are tens of thousands of clones in the sample; around 86% occur only once, and roughly 0.7% lies in the top ten. The sequencing used CD4+ or CD8+ T cells sorted from blood, collected in a trial of the OX40 agonist ivuxolimab. The V gene is TRBV12-1, the J gene TRBJ2-1; the tabulated D call, TRBD2, remains unverified against the DNA. TRBV12-1 is labeled a pseudogene. This TCR derives from an adult with an advanced solid tumor such as melanoma, head and neck, liver or kidney cancer. Here the CDR3 reads CASSLKPKIYNEQFF. DNA for the CDR3: TGTGCCAGCAGCCTCAAGCCGAAGATCTACAATGAGCAGTTCTTC.